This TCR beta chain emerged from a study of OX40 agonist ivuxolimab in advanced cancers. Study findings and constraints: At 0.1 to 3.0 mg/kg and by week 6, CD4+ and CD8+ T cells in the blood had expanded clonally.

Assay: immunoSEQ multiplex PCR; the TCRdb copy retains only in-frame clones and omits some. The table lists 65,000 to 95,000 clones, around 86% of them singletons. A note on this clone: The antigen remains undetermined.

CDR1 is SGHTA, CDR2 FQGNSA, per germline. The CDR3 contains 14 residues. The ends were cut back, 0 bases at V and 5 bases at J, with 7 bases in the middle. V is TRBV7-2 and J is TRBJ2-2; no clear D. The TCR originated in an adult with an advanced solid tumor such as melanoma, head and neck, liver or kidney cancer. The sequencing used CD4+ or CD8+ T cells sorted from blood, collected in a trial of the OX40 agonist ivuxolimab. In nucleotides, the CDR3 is TGTGCCAGCAGCTTAGCGCACCGAACCGGGGAGCTGTTTTTT. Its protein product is CASSLAHRTGELFF.